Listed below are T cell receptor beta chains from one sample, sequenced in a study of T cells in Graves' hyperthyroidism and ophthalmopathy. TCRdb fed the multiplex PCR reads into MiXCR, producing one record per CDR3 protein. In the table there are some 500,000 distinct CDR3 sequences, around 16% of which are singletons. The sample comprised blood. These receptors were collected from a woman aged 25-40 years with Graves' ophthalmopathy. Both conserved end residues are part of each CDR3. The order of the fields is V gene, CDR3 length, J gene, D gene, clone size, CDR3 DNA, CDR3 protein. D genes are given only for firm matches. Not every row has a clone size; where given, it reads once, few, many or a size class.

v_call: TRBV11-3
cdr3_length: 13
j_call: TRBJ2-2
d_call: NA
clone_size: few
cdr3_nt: TGTGCCAGCAGCGAATTAACAGTGGGGGAGCTGTTTTTT
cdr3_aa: CASSELTVGELFF

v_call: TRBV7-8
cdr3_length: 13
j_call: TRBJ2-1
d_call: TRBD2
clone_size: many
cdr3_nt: TGTGCCAGCAGCGCGAGGACTAGAGATGAGCAGTTCTTC
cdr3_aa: CASSARTRDEQFF

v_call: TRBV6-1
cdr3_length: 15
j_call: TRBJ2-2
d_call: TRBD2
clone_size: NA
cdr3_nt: TGTGCCAGCAGACTACTAGCGGGAGACCCCCGGGAGCTGTTTTTT
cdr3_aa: CASRLLAGDPRELFF

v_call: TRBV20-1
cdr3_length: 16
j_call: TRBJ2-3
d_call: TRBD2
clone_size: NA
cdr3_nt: TGCAGTGCTTGGGGTGATCCCGGGGGGGACACAGATACGCAGTATTTT
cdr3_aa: CSAWGDPGGDTDTQYF

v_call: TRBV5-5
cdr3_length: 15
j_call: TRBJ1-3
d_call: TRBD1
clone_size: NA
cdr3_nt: TGTGCCAGCAGCTTGGAGACAGGGGAAGGAAACACCATATATTTT
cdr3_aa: CASSLETGEGNTIYF

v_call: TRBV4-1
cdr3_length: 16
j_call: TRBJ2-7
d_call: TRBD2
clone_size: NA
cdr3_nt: TGCGCCAGCAGCCACACCGGGACTAGGGTCTCCTACGAGCAGTACTTC
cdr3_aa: CASSHTGTRVSYEQYF

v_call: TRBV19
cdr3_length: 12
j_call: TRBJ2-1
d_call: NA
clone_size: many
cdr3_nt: TGTGCCAGTACATCCTTGCTTAATGAGCAGTTCTTC
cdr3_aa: CASTSLLNEQFF

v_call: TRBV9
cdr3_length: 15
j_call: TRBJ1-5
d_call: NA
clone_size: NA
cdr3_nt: TGTGCCAGCAGCGAGGGGATATTAGGGACTCAGCCCCAGCATTTT
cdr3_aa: CASSEGILGTQPQHF

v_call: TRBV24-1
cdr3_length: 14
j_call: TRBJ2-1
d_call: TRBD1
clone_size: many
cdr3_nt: TGTGCCACCCGACAGGGGAGCTCCTACAATGAGCAGTTCTTC
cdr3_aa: CATRQGSSYNEQFF

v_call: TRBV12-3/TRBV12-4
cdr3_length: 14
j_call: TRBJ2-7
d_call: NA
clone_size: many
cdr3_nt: TGTGCCAGCAGTACAGGGATAAACTCCTACGAGCAGTACTTC
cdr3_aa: CASSTGINSYEQYF

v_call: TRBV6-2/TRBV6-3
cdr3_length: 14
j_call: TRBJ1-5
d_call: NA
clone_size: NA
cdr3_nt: TGTGCCAGCAGTTACTGGGGGTTCGATCAGCCCCAGCATTTT
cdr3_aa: CASSYWGFDQPQHF

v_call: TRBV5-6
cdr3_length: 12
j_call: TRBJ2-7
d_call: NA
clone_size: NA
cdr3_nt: TGTGCCAGCAGCATCAACGCCTACGAGCAGTACTTC
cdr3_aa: CASSINAYEQYF

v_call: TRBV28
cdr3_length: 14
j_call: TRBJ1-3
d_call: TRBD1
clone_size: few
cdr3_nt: TGTGCCAGCAGGAAGACAGGGACTGGAAACACCATATATTTT
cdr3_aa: CASRKTGTGNTIYF

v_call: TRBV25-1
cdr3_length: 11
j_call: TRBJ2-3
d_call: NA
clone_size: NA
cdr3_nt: TGTGCCAGCACAGGGGAAGATACGCAGTATTTT
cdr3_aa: CASTGEDTQYF

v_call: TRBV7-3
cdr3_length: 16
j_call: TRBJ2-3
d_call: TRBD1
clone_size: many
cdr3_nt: TGTGCCAGCAGCTTGGGGGCCAGGGGGAGCACAGATACGCAGTATTTT
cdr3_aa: CASSLGARGSTDTQYF

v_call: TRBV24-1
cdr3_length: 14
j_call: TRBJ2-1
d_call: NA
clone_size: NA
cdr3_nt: TGTGCCACCAGTGAGATCGGCGGGAACAATGAGCAGTTCTTC
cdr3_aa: CATSEIGGNNEQFF

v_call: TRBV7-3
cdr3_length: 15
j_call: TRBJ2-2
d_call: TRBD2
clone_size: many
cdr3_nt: TGTGCCAGCAGCTTAAGGGCGGGAGGCACCGGGGAGCTGTTTTTT
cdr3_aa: CASSLRAGGTGELFF

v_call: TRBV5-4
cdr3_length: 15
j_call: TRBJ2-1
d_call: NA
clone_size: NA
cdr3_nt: TGTGCCAGCAGCTTGGGACACGTTTCCTACAATGAGCAGTTCTTC
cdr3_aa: CASSLGHVSYNEQFF

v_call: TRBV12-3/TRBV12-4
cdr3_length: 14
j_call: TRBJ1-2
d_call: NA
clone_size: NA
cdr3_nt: TGTGCCAGCAGTCCTGCTACAGGGCTCTATGGCTACACCTTC
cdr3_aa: CASSPATGLYGYTF

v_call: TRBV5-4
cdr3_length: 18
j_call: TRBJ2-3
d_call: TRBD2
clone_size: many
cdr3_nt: TGTGCCAGCAGCTTGACTAGCGGGAGCTTTATCGAGACAGATACGCAGTATTTT
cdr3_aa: CASSLTSGSFIETDTQYF

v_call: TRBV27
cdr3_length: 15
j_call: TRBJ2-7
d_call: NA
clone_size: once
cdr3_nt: TGTGCCAGCCGTCATACCCTCGCTCGGTCCTACGAGCAGTACTTC
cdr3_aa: CASRHTLARSYEQYF

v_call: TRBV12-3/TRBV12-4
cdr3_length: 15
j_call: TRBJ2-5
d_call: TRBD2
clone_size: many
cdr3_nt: TGTGCCAGCAGTTCGGCTAGCGGGAGGAGGGAGACCCAGTACTTC
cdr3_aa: CASSSASGRRETQYF

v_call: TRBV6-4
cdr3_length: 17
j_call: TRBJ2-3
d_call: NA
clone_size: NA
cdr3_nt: TGTGCCAGCAGTGACCCATCGCCTATAGCGGCTACAGATACGCAGTATTTT
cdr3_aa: CASSDPSPIAATDTQYF

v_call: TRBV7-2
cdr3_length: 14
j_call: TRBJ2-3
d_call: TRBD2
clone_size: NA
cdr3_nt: TGTGCCAGCAGCCCAGCGGGGGCAGCAGATACGCAGTATTTT
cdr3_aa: CASSPAGAADTQYF

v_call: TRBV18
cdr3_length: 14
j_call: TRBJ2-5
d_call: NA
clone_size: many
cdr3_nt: TGTGCCAGCTCACCGGTAGCGGCCCAAGAGACCCAGTACTTC
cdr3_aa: CASSPVAAQETQYF

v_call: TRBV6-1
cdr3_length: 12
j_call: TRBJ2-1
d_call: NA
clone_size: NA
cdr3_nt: TGTGCCAGCAGTCCTACGAAAAATGAGCAGTTCTTC
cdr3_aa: CASSPTKNEQFF

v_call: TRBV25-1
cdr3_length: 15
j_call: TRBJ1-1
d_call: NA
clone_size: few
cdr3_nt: TGTGCCAGCCTGCCTCCGGGACACTCGAACACTGAAGCTTTCTTT
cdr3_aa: CASLPPGHSNTEAFF

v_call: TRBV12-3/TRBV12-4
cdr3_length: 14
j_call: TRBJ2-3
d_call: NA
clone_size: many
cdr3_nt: TGTGCCAGCAGCCAAGCTCTAGGTTCAGATACGCAGTATTTT
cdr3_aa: CASSQALGSDTQYF

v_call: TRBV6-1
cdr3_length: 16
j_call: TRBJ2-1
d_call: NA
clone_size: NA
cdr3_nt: TGTGCCAGCAGTGAACCAGGGGATCGCTCCTACAATGAGCAGTTCTTC
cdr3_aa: CASSEPGDRSYNEQFF

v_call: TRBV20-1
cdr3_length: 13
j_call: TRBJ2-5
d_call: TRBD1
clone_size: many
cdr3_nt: TGCAGTGCCTTACAGGGGGGAAAAGAGACCCAGTACTTC
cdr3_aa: CSALQGGKETQYF

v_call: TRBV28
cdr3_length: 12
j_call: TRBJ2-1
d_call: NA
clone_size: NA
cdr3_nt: TGTGCCAGCAGTTTACCTAACAATGAGCAGTTCTTC
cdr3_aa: CASSLPNNEQFF

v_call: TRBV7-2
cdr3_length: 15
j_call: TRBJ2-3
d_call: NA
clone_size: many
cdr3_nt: TGTGCCAGCAGCTTAGGTCGGGTGAGCACAGATACGCAGTATTTT
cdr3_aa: CASSLGRVSTDTQYF

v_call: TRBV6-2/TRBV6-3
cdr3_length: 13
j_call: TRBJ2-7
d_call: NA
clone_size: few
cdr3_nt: TGTGCCAGCAGTTCCGAGGAGGTAGGAGAGCAGTACTTC
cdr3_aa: CASSSEEVGEQYF

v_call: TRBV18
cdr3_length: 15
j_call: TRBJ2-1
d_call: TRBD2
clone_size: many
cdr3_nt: TGTGCCAGCTCACCGACTAGCGGGAGTAACAATGAGCAGTTCTTC
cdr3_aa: CASSPTSGSNNEQFF

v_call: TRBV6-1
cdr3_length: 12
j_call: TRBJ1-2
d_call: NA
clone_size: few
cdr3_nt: TGTGCCAGCCGGGGACCGGGAGGTGGCTACACCTTC
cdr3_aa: CASRGPGGGYTF

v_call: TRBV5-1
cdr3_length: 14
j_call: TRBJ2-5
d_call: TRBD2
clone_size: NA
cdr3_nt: TGCGCCAGCAAGTGGGGGGGGGGCCAAGAGACCCAGTACTTC
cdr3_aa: CASKWGGGQETQYF

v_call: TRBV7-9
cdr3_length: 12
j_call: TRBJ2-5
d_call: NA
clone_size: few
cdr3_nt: TGTGCCAGCAGCTTAGTCCACGAGACCCAGTACTTC
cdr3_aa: CASSLVHETQYF

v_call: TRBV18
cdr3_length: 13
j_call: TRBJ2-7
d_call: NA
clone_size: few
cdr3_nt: TGTGCCAGCTCAACGGGACGGTACTACGAGCAGTACTTC
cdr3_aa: CASSTGRYYEQYF

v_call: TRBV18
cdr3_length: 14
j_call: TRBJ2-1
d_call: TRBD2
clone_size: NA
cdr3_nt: TGTGCCAGCTCACCACAAGGGACTAGCGGAGAGCAGTTCTTC
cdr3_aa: CASSPQGTSGEQFF

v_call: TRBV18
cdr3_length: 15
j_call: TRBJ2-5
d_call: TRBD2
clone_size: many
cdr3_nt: TGTGCCAGCTCACCGCGGGAGGGCCTCTTAGAGACCCAGTACTTC
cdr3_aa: CASSPREGLLETQYF

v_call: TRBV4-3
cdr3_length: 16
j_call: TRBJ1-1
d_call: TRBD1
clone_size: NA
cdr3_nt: TGCGCCAGCAGCCAAGATTCGGGGACAGGAAACACTGAAGCTTTCTTT
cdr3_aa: CASSQDSGTGNTEAFF

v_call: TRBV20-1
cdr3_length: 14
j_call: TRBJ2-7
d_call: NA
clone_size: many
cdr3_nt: TGCAGTGCTAGGGATGTACTAGCTCTCCAAGAGCAGTACTTC
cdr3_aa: CSARDVLALQEQYF

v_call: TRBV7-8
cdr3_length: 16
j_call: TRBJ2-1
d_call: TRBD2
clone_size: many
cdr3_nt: TGTGCCAGCAGCTTAGAGGGCGGGAGGGGGCTATATGAGCAGTTCTTC
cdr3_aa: CASSLEGGRGLYEQFF

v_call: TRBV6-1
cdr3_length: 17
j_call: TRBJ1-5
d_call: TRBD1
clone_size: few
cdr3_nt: TGTGCCAGCACCCCGACCGGGACAGGGACCTCTAATCAGCCCCAGCATTTT
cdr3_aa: CASTPTGTGTSNQPQHF

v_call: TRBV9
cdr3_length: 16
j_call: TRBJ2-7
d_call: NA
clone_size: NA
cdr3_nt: TGTGCCAGCAGCCCCGATCGGCCAGGGTGGTTCTCCGAGCAGTACTTC
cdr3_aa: CASSPDRPGWFSEQYF

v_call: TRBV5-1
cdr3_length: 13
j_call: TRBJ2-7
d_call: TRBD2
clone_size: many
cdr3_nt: TGCGCCAGCAGACTAGCGTCATCCTACGAGCAGTACTTC
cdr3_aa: CASRLASSYEQYF

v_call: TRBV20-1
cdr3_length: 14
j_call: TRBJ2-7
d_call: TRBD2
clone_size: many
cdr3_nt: TGCAGTGCTACGCCCACTAGCGCGGGCTACGAGCAGTACTTC
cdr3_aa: CSATPTSAGYEQYF

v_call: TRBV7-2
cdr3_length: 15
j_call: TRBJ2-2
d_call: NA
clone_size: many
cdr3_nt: TGTGCCAGCAGCTTAGCGCTAGGTTGGGCCGGGGAGCTGTTTTTT
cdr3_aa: CASSLALGWAGELFF

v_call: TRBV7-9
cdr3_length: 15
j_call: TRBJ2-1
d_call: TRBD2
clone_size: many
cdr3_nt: TGTGCCAGCAGCCTTACTAGCGGGAGGTCCAATGAGCAGTTCTTC
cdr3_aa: CASSLTSGRSNEQFF

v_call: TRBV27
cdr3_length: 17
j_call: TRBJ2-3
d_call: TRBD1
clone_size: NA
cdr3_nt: TGTGCCAGCAGCCTTAGAGGGACAGGAGTCCCTATAGATACGCAGTATTTT
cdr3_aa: CASSLRGTGVPIDTQYF

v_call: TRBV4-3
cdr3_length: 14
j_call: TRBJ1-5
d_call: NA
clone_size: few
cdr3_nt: TGCGCCAGCAGCCTTGAACAGGGCGACCAGCCCCAGCATTTT
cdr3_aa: CASSLEQGDQPQHF

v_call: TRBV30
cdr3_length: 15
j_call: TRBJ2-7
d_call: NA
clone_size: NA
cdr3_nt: TGTGCCTGGAGTCCCCTAATGGGAGGGGGCTACGAGCAGTACTTC
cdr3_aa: CAWSPLMGGGYEQYF

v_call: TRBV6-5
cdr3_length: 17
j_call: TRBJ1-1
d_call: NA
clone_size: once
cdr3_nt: TGTGCCAGCAGTTACTCAAGGTTCAAGCCTATGAACACTGAAGCTCTCTTT
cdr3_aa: CASSYSRFKPMNTEALF

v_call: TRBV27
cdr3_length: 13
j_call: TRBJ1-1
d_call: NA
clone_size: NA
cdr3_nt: TGTGCCAGCAGTTCCGGCGGGAGGACTGAAGCTTTCTTT
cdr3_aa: CASSSGGRTEAFF

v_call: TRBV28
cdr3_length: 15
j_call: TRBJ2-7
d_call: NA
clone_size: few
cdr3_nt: TGTGCCAGCAGGGACTCCGGGACTCTTACCTACGAGCAGTACTTC
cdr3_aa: CASRDSGTLTYEQYF